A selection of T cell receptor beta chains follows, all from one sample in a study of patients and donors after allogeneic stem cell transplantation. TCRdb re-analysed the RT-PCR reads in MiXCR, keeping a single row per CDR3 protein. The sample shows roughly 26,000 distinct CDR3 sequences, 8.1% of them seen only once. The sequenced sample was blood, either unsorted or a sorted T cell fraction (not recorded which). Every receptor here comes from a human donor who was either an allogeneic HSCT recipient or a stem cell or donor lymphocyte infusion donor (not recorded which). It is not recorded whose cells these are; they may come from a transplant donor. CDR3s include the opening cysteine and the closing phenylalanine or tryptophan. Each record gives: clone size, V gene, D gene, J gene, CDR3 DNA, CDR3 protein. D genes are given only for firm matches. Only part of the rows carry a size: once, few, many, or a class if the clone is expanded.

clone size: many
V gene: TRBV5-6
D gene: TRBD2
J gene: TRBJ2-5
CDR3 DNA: TGTGCCAGCGGGATAGCGGGACAAGAGACCCAGTACTTC
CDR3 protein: CASGIAGQETQYF

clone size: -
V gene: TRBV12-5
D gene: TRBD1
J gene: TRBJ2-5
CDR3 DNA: TGTGCTAGTGGTTTGGTCCCCGAGCCGACAGGGGAGAAAGAGACCCAGTACTTC
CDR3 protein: CASGLVPEPTGEKETQYF

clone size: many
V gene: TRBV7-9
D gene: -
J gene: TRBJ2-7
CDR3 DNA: TGTGCCAGCAGCTTACTTAACAGGCAGGACGAGCAGTACTTC
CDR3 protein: CASSLLNRQDEQYF

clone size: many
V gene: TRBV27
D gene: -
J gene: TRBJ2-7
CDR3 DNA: TGTGCCAGCAGTTTATCTGGGACGCGTACCTACGAGCAGTACTTC
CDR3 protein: CASSLSGTRTYEQYF

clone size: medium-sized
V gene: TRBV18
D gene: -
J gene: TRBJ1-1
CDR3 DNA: TGTGCCAGCTCACCACTGGCCGCGGGGGCCAACACTGAAGCTTTCTTT
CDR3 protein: CASSPLAAGANTEAFF

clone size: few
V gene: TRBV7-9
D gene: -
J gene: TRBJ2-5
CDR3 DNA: TGTGCCAGCAGCCCCCGGGCCCAACAAGAGACCCAGTACTTC
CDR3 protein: CASSPRAQQETQYF

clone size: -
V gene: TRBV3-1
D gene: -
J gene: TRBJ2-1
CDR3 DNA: TGTGCCAGCAGCCATGCTAGGGTGAATGAGCAGTTCTTC
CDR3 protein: CASSHARVNEQFF

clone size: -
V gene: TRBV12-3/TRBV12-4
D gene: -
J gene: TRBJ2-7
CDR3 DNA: TGTGCCAGGACGGCCCCGACGGCCTACGAGCAGTACTTC
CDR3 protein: CARTAPTAYEQYF

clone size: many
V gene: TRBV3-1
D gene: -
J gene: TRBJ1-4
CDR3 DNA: TGTGCCAGCAGCCAAGCCCCCGGGGGTGAAAAACTGTTTTTT
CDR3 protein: CASSQAPGGEKLFF

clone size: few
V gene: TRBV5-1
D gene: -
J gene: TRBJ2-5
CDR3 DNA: TGCGCCAGCAGGTTGACGGGAACACAAGAGACCCAGTACTTC
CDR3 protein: CASRLTGTQETQYF

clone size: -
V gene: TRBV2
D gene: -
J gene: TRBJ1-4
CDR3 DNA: TGTGCCAGCAGTGAAAGTTGGGGAAAACTGTTTTTT
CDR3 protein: CASSESWGKLFF

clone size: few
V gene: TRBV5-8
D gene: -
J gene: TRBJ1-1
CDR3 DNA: TGTGCCAGCAGCCTGGGACTAGGGGGGGACACTGAAGCTTTCTTT
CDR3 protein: CASSLGLGGDTEAFF

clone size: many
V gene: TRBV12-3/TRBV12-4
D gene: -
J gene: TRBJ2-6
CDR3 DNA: TGTGCCAGCAGTTTAGGGCTCTCTGGGGCCAACGTCCTGACTTTC
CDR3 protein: CASSLGLSGANVLTF

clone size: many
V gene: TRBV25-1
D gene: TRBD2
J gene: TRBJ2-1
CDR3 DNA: TGTGCCAGCAGTGGTACCGGGACTAGGGTTTTCGGGCAGTTCTTC
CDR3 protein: CASSGTGTRVFGQFF

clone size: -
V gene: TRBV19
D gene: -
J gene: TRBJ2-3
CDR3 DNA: TGTGCCACCCGAGCGGCCGTAACAGATACGCAGTATTTT
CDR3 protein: CATRAAVTDTQYF

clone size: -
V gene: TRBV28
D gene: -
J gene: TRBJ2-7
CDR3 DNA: TGTGCCAGCACCATAAGGGGATACGAGCAGTACTTC
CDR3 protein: CASTIRGYEQYF

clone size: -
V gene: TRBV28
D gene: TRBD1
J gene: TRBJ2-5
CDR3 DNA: TGTGCCAGCAGTTTATTGTACGGACAGGGGGCAGAGACCCAGTACTTC
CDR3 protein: CASSLLYGQGAETQYF

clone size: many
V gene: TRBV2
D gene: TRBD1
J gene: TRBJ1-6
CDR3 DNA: TGTGCCAGCAGTGGGGTACGGGGACAGGTCGCCGGGGGCAATTCACCCCTCCACTTT
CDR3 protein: CASSGVRGQVAGGNSPLHF

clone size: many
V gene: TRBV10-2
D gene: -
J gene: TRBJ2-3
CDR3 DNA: TGCGCCAGCAGCCTGAACAGGGAAGATACGCAGTATTTT
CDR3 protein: CASSLNREDTQYF

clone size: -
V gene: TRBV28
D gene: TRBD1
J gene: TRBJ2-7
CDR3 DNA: TGTGCCAGCAGCCGACCACAGGGGGCTGGGGAGCAGTACTTC
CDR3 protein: CASSRPQGAGEQYF

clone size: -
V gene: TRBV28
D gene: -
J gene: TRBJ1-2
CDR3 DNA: TGTGCCAGCAGTTTTCCCTTGACAGAGGGCTATGGCTACACCTTC
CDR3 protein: CASSFPLTEGYGYTF

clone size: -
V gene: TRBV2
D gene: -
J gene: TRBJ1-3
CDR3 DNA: TGTGCCAGCAGTGAAAGTGGGGCAGGTGGAAACACCATATATTTT
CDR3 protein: CASSESGAGGNTIYF

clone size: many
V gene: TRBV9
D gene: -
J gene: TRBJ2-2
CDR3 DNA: TGTGCCAGCAGCGTAGTCGGGTACACCGGGGAGCTGTTTTTT
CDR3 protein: CASSVVGYTGELFF

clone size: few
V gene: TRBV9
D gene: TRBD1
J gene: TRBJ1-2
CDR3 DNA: TGTGCCAGCAGCCCCTCGACAGGGCCCTATGGCTACACCTTC
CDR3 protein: CASSPSTGPYGYTF

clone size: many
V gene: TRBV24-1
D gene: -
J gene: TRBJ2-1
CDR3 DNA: TGTGCCACCAGTGGGGCGCAAAGCTCCTACAATGAGCAGTTCTTC
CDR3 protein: CATSGAQSSYNEQFF

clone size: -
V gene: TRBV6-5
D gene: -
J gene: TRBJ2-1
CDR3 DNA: TGTGCCAGCAGTTATGAGGGGCTCTCCTACAATGAGCAGTTCTTC
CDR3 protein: CASSYEGLSYNEQFF

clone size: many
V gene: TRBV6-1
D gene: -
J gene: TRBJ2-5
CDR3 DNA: TGTGCCAGCAGTGAGGTTGCGATGGGGGAGACCCAGTACTTC
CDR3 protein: CASSEVAMGETQYF

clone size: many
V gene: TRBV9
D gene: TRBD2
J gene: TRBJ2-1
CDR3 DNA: TGTGCCAGCAGCCCTAGCGGGGGTTCCTACAATGAGCAGTTCTTC
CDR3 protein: CASSPSGGSYNEQFF

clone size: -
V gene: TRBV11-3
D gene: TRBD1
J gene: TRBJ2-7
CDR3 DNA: TGTGCCAGCAGCCCTAAACCGGGACAGGTGTACGAGCAGTACTTC
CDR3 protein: CASSPKPGQVYEQYF

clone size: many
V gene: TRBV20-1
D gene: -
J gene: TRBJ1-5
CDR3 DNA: TGCAGTGCTAGAGATCCCCGGGGCCCCAATCAGCCCCAGCATTTT
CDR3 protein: CSARDPRGPNQPQHF

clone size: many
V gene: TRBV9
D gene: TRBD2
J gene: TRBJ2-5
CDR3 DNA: TGTGCCAGCAGCGTAGCTCCAGCGGGGCAAGAGACCCAGTACTTC
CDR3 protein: CASSVAPAGQETQYF

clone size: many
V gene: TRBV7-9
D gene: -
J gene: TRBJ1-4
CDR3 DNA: TGTGCCAGCAGCTTAGCGTCCTTACTTAATGAAAAACTGTTTTTT
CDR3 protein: CASSLASLLNEKLFF

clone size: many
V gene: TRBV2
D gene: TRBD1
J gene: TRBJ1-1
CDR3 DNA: TGTGCCAGCAGGCGGACAGGGGGGAGGACTGAAGCTTTCTTT
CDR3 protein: CASRRTGGRTEAFF

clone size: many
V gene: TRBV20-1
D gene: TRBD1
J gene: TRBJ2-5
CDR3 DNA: TGCAGCGCCGCGAGGGGGCACGAGGAGACCCAGTACTTC
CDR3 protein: CSAARGHEETQYF

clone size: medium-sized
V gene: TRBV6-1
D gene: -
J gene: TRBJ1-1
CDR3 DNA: TGTGCCAGCATCCGTGCCGGGAGGGGACTGAACACTGAAGCTTTCTTT
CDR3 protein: CASIRAGRGLNTEAFF

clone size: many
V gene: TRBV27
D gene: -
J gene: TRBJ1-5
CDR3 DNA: TGTGCCAGCAGTCTGTCCAGAGTCGAGCCCCAGCATTTT
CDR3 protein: CASSLSRVEPQHF

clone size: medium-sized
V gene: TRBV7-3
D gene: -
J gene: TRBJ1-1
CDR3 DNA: TGTGCCAGCAGCACCTACCGGGAATCTGAAGCTTTCTTT
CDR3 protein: CASSTYRESEAFF

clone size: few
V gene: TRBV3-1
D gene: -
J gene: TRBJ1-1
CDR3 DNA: TGTGCCAGCAGCCTAGGGAACAGAATGAACACTGAAGCTTTCTTT
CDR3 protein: CASSLGNRMNTEAFF

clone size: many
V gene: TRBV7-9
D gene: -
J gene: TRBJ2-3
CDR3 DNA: TGTGCCAGCAGCTTAGCGGGGGGGCAAGATACGCAGTATTTT
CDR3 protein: CASSLAGGQDTQYF

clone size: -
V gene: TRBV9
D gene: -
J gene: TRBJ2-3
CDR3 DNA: TGTGCCAGCACCGTCGGGAGACGCACAGATACGCAGTATTTT
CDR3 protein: CASTVGRRTDTQYF